This T cell receptor (beta chain) was sequenced in a study of T cell responses to AZD1222 COVID-19 vaccine. The repertoire was sequenced with immunoSEQ multiplex PCR; TCRdb's copy has only in-frame clones and lacks some. The repertoire holds about 150,000 clones, with 70% to 90% as singletons. Sequencing used peripheral blood, obtained on day 0 of AZD1222 vaccination. The clonotype was recovered from an adult in good health.

CDR3 nucleotide sequence: TGTGCCAGCAGCTTGGAGGCGGTTAATGAGCAGTTCTTC. Translated: CASSLEAVNEQFF. The chain joins TRBV5-8 to TRBJ2-1; unclear D gene. Between the trimmed V and J ends, which lost 0 bases and 7 bases, there was a span of 8 bases. The germline gives CDR1 SGHTS, CDR2 YDEGEE. This CDR3 is built from 13 residues.